Sequencing of this TCR beta chain was carried out in a study of ipilimumab plus nivolumab after autologous stem cell transplantation (dated by TCRdb to 2020 to 2022). The study in broad terms: Trial patients received a median of roughly five ipilimumab doses and about 8 nivolumab doses. Patients in the myeloma cohort were either high-risk and transplant-naive or had relapsed within 3 years of a first autologous transplant. Patients in the trial were undergoing autologous transplant and had high-risk diffuse large B cell lymphoma, mature T cell lymphoma, or multiple myeloma. Some 35 patients made up the trial's intent-to-treat population. Study-wide findings and limitations: Combined checkpoint inhibition as post-transplant consolidation was concluded by the authors to appear tolerable. Per the authors, a biologic rationale for further study of the post-transplant checkpoint inhibition approach was offered by T cell receptor repertoire, regulatory T cell phenotype and gut microbiota profiles.

The method was the immunoSEQ multiplex PCR assay. In TCRdb, the immuneACCESS table is reduced to in-frame sequences with V and J assigned. These tables do not hold every clone; where another copy was compared, an unresolved V gene accounts for under half, and the others remain unexplained. Recorded for this sample are some 44,000 clones; roughly 90% of them occurred a single time. The ten biggest clones cover 0.7% to 0.95% of the sample. Counted from cysteine to phenylalanine, this CDR3 has 16 amino acids. CDR3 DNA is the only sequence kept; it has 48 bases, read in frame from the first base. CDR1 and CDR2, per the germline V gene (reference sequence), are MNHEY and SMNVEV. Trimming accounts for 5 bases at V and 2 bases at J, while the number of junction bases matched to no gene is 10. Starting 14 to 28 days after the autologous transplant, patients began checkpoint therapy, which included ipilimumab at 1 mg/kg intravenously on day 1 of selected weeks. Nivolumab was given at 3 mg/kg intravenously on day 1 of weeks 1, 4, 7, 10, and every two weeks through week 26. This Phase Ib clinical trial tested ipilimumab plus nivolumab, a combined checkpoint inhibition, as consolidation after autologous stem cell transplantation.

About this clone itself: Its antigen is not yet known. Base qualities are not recorded, but no much larger clone differs from it by a single base.

In this chain, TRBV27 is recombined with TRBJ2-7; the junction holds 9 bases that match TRBD1. Sequenced material: PBMCs, taken in a trial of ipilimumab plus nivolumab as post-transplant consolidation. The source is a male donor with multiple myeloma. The DNA sequence reads TGTGCCAGCAGTAAAACCGGGACAGGGTTTCCCTACGAGCAGTACTTC. Its translation is CASSKTGTGFPYEQYF.